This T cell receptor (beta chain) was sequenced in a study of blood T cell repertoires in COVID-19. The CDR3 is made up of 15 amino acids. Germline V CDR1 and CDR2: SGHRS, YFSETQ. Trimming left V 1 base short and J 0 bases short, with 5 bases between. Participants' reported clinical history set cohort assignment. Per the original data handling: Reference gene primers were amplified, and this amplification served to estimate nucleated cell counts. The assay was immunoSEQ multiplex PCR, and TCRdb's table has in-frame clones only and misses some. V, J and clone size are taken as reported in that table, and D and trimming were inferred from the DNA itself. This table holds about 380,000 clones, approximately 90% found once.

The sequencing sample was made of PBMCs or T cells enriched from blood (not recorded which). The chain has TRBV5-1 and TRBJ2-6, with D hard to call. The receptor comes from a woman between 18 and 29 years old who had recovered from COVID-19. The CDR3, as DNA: TGCGCCAGCAGCTTGACGGTCTCTGGGGCCAACGTCCTGACTTTC. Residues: CASSLTVSGANVLTF. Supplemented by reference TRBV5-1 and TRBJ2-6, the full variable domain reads KAGVTQTPRYLIKTRGQQVTLSCSPISGHRSVSWYQQTPGQGLQFLFEYFSETQRNKGNFPGRFSGRQFSNSRSEMNVSTLELGDSALYLCASSLTVSGANVLTFGAGSRLTVL.